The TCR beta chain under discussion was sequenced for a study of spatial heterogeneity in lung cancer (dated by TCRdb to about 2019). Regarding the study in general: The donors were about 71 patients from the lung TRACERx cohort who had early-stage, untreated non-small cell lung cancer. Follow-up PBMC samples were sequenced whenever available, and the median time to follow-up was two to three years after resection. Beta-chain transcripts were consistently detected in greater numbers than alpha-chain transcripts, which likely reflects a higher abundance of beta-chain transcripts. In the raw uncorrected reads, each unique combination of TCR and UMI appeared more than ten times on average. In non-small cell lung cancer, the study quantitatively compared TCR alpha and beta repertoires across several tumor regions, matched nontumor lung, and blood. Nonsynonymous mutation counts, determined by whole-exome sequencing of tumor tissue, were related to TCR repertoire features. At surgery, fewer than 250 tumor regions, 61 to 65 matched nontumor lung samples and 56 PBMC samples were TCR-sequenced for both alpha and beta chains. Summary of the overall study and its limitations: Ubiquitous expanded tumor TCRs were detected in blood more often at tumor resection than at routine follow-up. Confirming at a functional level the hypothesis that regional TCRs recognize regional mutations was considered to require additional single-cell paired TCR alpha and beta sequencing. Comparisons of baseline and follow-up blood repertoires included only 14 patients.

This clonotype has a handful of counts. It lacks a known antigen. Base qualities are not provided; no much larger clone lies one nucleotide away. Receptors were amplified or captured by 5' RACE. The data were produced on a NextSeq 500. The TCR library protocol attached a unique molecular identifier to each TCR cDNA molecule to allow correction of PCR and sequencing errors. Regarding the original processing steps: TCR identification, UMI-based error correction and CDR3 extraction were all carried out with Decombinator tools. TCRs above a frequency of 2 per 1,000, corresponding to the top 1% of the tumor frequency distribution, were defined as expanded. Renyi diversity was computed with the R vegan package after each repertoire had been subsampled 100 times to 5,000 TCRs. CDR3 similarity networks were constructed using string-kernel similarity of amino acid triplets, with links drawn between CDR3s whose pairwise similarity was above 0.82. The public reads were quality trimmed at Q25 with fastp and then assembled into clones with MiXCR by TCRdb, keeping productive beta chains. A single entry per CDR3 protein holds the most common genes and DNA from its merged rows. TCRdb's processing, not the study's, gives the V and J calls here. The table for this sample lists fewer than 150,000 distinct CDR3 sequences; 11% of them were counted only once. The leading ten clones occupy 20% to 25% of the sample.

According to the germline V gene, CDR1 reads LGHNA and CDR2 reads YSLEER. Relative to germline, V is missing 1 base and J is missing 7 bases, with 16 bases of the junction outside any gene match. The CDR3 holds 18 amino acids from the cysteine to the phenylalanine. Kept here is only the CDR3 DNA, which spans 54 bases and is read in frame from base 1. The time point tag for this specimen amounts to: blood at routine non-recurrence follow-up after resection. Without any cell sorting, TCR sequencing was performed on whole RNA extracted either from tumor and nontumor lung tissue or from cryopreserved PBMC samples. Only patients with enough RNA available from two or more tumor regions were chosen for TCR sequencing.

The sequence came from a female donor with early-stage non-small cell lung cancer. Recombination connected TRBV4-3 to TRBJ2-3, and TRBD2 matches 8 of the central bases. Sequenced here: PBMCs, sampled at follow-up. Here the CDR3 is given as CASSQAPGTSGSSYTQYF. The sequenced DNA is TGCGCCAGCAGCCAAGCCCCCGGGACTAGTGGTTCCTCGTATACGCAGTATTTT.